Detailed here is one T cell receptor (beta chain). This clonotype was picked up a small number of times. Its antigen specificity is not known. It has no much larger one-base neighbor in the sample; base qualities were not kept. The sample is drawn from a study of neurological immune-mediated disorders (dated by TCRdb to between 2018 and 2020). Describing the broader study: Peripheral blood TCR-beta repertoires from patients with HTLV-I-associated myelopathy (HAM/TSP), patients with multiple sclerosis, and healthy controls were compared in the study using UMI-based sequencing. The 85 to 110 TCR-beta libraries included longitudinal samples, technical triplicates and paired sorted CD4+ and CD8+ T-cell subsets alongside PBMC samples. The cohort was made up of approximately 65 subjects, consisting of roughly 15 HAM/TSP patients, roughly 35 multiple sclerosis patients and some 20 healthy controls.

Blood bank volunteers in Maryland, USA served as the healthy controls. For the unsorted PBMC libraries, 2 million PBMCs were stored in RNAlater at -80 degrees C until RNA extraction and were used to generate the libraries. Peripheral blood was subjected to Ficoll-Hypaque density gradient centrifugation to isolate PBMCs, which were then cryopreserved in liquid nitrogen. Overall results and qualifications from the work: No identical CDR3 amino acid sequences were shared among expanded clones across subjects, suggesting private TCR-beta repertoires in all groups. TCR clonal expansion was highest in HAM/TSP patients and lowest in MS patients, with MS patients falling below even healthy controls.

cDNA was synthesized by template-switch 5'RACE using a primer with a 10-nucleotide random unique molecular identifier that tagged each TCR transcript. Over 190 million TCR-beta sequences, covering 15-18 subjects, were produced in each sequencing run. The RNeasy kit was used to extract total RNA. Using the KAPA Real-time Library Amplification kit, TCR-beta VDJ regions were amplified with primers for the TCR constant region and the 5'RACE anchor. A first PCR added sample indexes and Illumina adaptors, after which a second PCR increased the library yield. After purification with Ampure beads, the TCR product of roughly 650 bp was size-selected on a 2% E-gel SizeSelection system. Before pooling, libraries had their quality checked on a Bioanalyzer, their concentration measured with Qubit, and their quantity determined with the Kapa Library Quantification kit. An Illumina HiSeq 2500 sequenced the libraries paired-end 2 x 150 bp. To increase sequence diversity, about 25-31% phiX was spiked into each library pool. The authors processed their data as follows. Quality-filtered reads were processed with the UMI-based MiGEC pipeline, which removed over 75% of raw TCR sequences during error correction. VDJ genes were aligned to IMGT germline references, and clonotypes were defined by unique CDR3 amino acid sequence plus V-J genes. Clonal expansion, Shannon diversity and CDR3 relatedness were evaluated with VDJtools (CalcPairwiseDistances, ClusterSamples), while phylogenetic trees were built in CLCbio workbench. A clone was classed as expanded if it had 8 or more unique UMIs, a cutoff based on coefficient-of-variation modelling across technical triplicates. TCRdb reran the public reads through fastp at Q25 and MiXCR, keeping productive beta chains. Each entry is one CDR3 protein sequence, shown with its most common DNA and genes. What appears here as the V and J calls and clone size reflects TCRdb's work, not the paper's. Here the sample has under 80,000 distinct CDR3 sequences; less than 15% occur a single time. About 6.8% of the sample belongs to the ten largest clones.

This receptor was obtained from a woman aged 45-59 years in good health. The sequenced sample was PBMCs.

The CDR3 region: CASSLAPIGRFTDTQYF. The nucleotides read TGTGCCAGCAGCTTGGCCCCTATAGGAAGGTTCACAGATACGCAGTATTTT. The chain joins TRBV5-5 to TRBJ2-3, with the identity of the D gene unclear. CDR1 SGHKS and CDR2 YYEKEE were looked up in the germline V gene (reference sequence). The CDR3, cysteine through phenylalanine, is 17 amino acids long. The CDR3 DNA has 51 bases and is translated from base 1. Trimming removed 0 bases from V and 2 bases from J, leaving 16 bases between the germline ends.